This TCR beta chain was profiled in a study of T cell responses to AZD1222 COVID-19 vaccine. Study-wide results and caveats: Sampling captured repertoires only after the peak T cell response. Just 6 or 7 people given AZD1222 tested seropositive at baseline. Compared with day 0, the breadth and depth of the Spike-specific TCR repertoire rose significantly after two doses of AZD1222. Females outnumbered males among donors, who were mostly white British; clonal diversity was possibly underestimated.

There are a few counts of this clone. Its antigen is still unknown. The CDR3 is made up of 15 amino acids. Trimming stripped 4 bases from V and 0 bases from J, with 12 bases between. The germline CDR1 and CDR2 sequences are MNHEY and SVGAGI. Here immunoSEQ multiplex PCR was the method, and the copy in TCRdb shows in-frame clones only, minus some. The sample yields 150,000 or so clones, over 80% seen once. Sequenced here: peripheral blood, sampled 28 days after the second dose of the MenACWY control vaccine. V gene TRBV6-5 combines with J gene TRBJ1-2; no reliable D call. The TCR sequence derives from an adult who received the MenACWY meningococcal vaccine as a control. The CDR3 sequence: CASSSFDGANYGYTF. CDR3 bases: TGTGCCAGCAGTTCCTTCGACGGAGCTAACTATGGCTACACCTTC.